Shown below are 31 T cell receptor beta chains from a single sample sequenced in a study of CD8 T cells in Susac syndrome. With random hexamers, reverse transcription was performed on about 0.45 to 1 ug of RNA. TCRdb re-derived calls from the immunoSEQ multiplex PCR reads in MiXCR, one entry per CDR3 protein. The sample records about 210,000 distinct CDR3 sequences, 94% being singletons. Source material: CD4+ T cells from PBMCs. All receptors derive from a human donor with Susac syndrome.

The rearrangement links TRBV12-3 or TRBV12-4 to TRBJ1-6, with D unclear. This CDR3 has 14 residues. The germline V and J ends were trimmed by 3 bases and 7 bases, with 10 bases remaining between them. The CDR3 coding sequence is TGTGCCAGCAGTTTCATAGGGTCGAATTCACCCCTCCACTTT. Protein: CASSFIGSNSPLHF.

V is TRBV7-2 and J is TRBJ1-2; TRBD1 might be the D (6 bases). The CDR3 is 14 residues long. Germline V gives CDR1 SGHTA, CDR2 FQGNSA. The V end lost 5 bases, the J end lost 3 bases, and 13 bases lay between the germline ends. Written as DNA, the CDR3 is TGTGCCAGCAGCCGTGGACAGCTCTACTATGGCTACACCTTC. Translating gives CASSRGQLYYGYTF.

The J gene is TRBJ2-2, the V gene TRBV12-5; no clear D. V lost 0 bases and J lost 1, with 12 bases in between. The germline gives CDR1 LGHNT, CDR2 FRNRAP. This CDR3 has 17 amino acids. The CDR3 protein is CASGLVLMGKNTGELFF. In nucleotides, the CDR3 is TGTGCTAGTGGTTTGGTATTGATGGGGAAGAACACCGGGGAGCTGTTTTTT.

This rearrangement joins TRBV20-1 to TRBJ2-5; a possible D gene is TRBD2 (6 bases). CDR1 is DFQATT, CDR2 SNEGSKA, per germline (reference sequence). Trimming removed 7 bases at V and 5 bases at J, with 14 bases between. The CDR3 spans 12 residues. The CDR3 loop reads CSVREVGETQYF. In DNA form, the CDR3 reads TGCAGTGTGAGGGAGGTTGGGGAGACCCAGTACTTC.

With respect to this clonotype: At one boundary the junction diverges from the germline segment, which might be a read error. The chain carries TRBV12-3 or TRBV12-4 and TRBJ1-4; D possibly corresponds to TRBD1 (6 bases). There are 15 residues in the CDR3. CDR3 sequence reads: CASSLGGGWNEKLFF. DNA of the CDR3: TGTGCCAGCAGTTTAGGGGGGGGCTGGAATGAAAAACTGTTCTTT.

The rearrangement uses TRBV4-1 and TRBJ1-1; D remains ambiguous. Germline V CDR1 and CDR2: MGHRA, YSYEKL. V dropped 4 bases and J dropped 0 bases, with 9 bases sitting between them. CDR3 length: 14 residues. DNA for the CDR3: TGCGCCAGCAGCCGAACCAGTGTGAACACTGAAGCTTTCTTT. Protein: CASSRTSVNTEAFF.

This sequence joins TRBV20-1 and TRBJ2-7; 8 positions agree with TRBD1. The germline gives CDR1 DFQATT, CDR2 SNEGSKA (reference sequence). V was pared by 2 bases and J by 4 bases, with 10 bases of the junction left unmatched. The CDR3 spans 15 residues. The CDR3 region is CSARPRGGTGYEQYF. The CDR3 bases are TGCAGTGCTAGACCCCGAGGGGGGACAGGATACGAGCAGTACTTC.

The chain carries TRBV5-5 and TRBJ2-7; D may be TRBD1 (6 bases). V lost 2 bases and J lost 0, with 15 bases in between. Per the germline V gene, CDR1 is SGHKS and CDR2 is YYEKEE (reference sequence). The CDR3 loop spans 16 amino acids. CDR3 nucleotides: TGTGCCAGCAGCTTAGTTGGGGACACCCTCTCCTACGAGCAGTACTTC. This encodes CASSLVGDTLSYEQYF.

This clonotype was picked up one time. The J gene is TRBJ1-2, the V gene TRBV6-2 or TRBV6-3, with TRBD1 identical over 10 bases. The CDR3 contains 16 residues. Germline V gives CDR1 MNHEY, CDR2 SVGEGT. V lost 0 bases and J lost 4; bases outside the gene matches: 5. CDR3: CASSYSGTGELYGYTF. CDR3 in DNA: TGTGCCAGCAGTTACTCGGGGACAGGGGAACTCTATGGCTACACCTTC.

The chain recombines TRBV10-3 with TRBJ1-1, with D perhaps matching TRBD1 (6 bases). The germline CDR1 and CDR2 sequences are ENHRY and SYGVKD. The CDR3 length is 13 residues. Trimming removed 7 bases from V and 1 base from J, with 10 bases in between. CDR3 nucleotide sequence: TGTGCCATCAAACCGGGACAGAACACTGAAGCTTTCTTT. Translated, it gives CAIKPGQNTEAFF.

In its sample, this clonotype was seen once. The chain has TRBV5-1 and TRBJ2-5; TRBD2 agrees at 9 bases. V shed 5 bases and J 2 bases; nucleotides not matched to a gene: 4. The germline CDR1 and CDR2 sequences are SGHRS and YFSETQ. This CDR3 is built from 14 residues. CDR3 amino acids: CASRASGEQETQYF. CDR3 sequence (DNA): TGCGCCAGCAGGGCTAGCGGGGAACAAGAGACCCAGTACTTC.

V and J are TRBV2 and TRBJ2-2, with 11 bases identical to TRBD2. Germline V lookup: CDR1 SNHLY, CDR2 FYNNEI. After removal of 5 bases from V and 1 base from J, the junction contained 3 bases not matched to a gene. CDR3 size: 16 residues. In nucleotides, the CDR3 is TGTGCCAGCAGTCGACTAGCGGGACTGAACACCGGGGAGCTGTTTTTT. Its protein product is CASSRLAGLNTGELFF. Full variable domain (remainder filled in from reference TRBV2 and TRBJ2-2): EPEVTQTPSHQVTQMGQEVILRCVPISNHLYFYWYRQILGQKVEFLVSFYNNEISEKSEIFDDQFSVERPDGSNFTLKIRSTKLEDSAMYFCASSRLAGLNTGELFFGEGSRLTVL.

The DNA for the CDR3 is TGTGCCAGCAGCGAGGGGACTGTACGACCCTACGAGCAGTACTTC. As protein: CASSEGTVRPYEQYF. The rearrangement joins TRBV7-8 to TRBJ2-7, with a tentative D call TRBD2 (6 bases). The CDR3 runs to 15 residues. Looked up from germline, CDR1 is SGHVS and CDR2 is FQNEAQ. V dropped 5 bases and J dropped 2 bases, with 16 bases sitting between them.

The chain couples TRBV11-3 to TRBJ2-7; D gene unclear. Germline-derived CDR1 and CDR2 are SGHNT and YENEEA. Trimming pared 6 bases from V and 3 bases from J, leaving 9 bases between. This CDR3 comprises 12 residues. The CDR3 here is CASRRPSYEQYF. CDR3 nucleotides: TGTGCCAGCAGACGCCCCAGCTACGAGCAGTACTTC.

CDR3 residues: CASAGSYGVETQYF. In DNA form, the CDR3 reads TGTGCCAGCGCCGGGTCTTACGGGGTGGAGACCCAGTACTTC. The chain is built from TRBV2 and TRBJ2-5; possibly TRBD2 for D (5 bases). Trimming removed 8 bases at V and 5 bases at J, with 18 bases between. CDR3 length: 14 amino acids. The germline V gene encodes CDR1 SNHLY and CDR2 FYNNEI.

This chain links TRBV14 with TRBJ2-2; D unresolved. The CDR3 spans 14 residues. V was cut by 4 bases and J by 8 bases, with 14 bases left in between. Germline V gene data show CDR1 as SGHDN and CDR2 as FVKESK. CDR3 loop: CASSPTQEGGELFF. CDR3 in DNA: TGTGCCAGCAGCCCAACCCAGGAAGGGGGGGAGCTGTTTTTT.

This rearrangement joins TRBV9 to TRBJ2-2, with TRBD2 matching over 12 bases. V was clipped by 4 bases and J by 0 bases; unmatched bases: 7. CDR1 and CDR2 from the germline V gene are SGDLS and YYNGEE. This CDR3 has 18 amino acids. CDR3 sequence (DNA): TGTGCCAGCAGCTTGGGACTAGCGGGCTTAGCGAACACCGGGGAGCTGTTTTTT. Its protein is CASSLGLAGLANTGELFF.

V and J are TRBV20-1 and TRBJ2-3; D gene unclear. The CDR3 contains 12 residues. V was clipped by 0 bases and J by 5 bases, with 6 bases between them. Germline V gene data show CDR1 as DFQATT and CDR2 as SNEGSKA (reference sequence). The CDR3 region has the DNA TGCAGTGCTAGAGATACGGGAGATACGCAGTATTTT. Protein: CSARDTGDTQYF.

The chain joins TRBV11-2 to TRBJ2-3; maybe TRBD2 (6 bases). The CDR3 runs 14 residues. Per the germline V gene, CDR1 is SGHAT and CDR2 is FQNNGV. V was pared by 6 bases and J by 2 bases, with 12 bases between. The CDR3 spells CASRRGGATDTQYF. The CDR3 nucleotides are TGTGCCAGCAGGAGGGGCGGGGCCACAGATACGCAGTATTTT.

The CDR3 loop is CASNIPSPASTDTQYF. The CDR3 DNA sequence: TGTGCCAGCAATATCCCCAGCCCGGCCTCCACAGATACGCAGTATTTT. This sequence joins TRBV28 and TRBJ2-3; D gene unclear. Looked up from germline, CDR1 is MDHEN and CDR2 is SYDVKM. The CDR3 has 16 amino acids. V lost 7 bases, J lost 2 bases, and 19 bases lay in between.

The rearrangement uses TRBV6-5 and TRBJ1-2; D might be TRBD1 (5 bases). From germline, CDR1 is MNHEY and CDR2 SVGAGI. With 8 bases removed from V and 3 bases from J, the gap between germline ends came to 13 bases. The CDR3 is made up of 13 amino acids. CDR3: CASHRPTDYGYTF. In DNA form, the CDR3 reads TGTGCCAGCCACAGGCCCACCGACTATGGCTACACCTTC.

This chain links TRBV5-1 with TRBJ2-6; possible D gene TRBD1, 6 bases. Per the germline V gene, CDR1 is SGHRS and CDR2 is YFSETQ. With 6 bases removed from V and 0 bases from J, the gap between germline ends came to 10 bases. This CDR3 region has 15 residues. The chain's CDR3 is CASTDRLSGANVLTF. DNA for the CDR3: TGCGCCAGCACCGACAGGCTCTCTGGGGCCAACGTCCTGACTTTC.

The CDR3 protein is CASSLASGTQETQYF. The CDR3 DNA reads as TGTGCCAGCAGCTTAGCTAGCGGGACGCAAGAGACCCAGTACTTC. The rearrangement uses TRBV7-2 and TRBJ2-5, with 8 bases lining up with TRBD2. V lost 0 bases and J lost 2; bases outside the gene matches: 2. Germline V gene sequence: CDR1 SGHTA, CDR2 FQGNSA. The CDR3 runs 15 residues.

This clonotype was picked up one time. This chain connects TRBV20-1 to TRBJ1-5; 9 bases line up with TRBD1. This CDR3 region has 14 residues. Germline V CDR1 and CDR2: DFQATT, SNEGSKA (reference sequence). Trimming took 6 bases from V and 7 from J; bases not matched to a gene: 10. The CDR3 sequence: CSADPGTGHQPQHF. DNA for the CDR3: TGCAGTGCGGACCCCGGGACAGGGCACCAGCCCCAGCATTTT.

This sequence joins TRBV20-1 and TRBJ2-3, with D perhaps matching TRBD1 (6 bases). Trimming pared 0 bases from V and 3 bases from J, leaving 10 bases between. The CDR3 runs 14 residues. The germline gives CDR1 DFQATT, CDR2 SNEGSKA (reference sequence). Here the CDR3 reads CSARDRGQTDTQYF. CDR3 DNA: TGCAGTGCTAGAGACAGGGGCCAGACAGATACGCAGTATTTT.

The V call is TRBV5-4, the J call TRBJ2-2; 7 bases align to TRBD1. Per the germline V gene, CDR1 is SGHNT and CDR2 is YYREEE (reference sequence). V shed 2 bases and J 4 bases; nucleotides not matched to a gene: 5. The CDR3 has 15 amino acids. DNA of the CDR3: TGTGCCAGCAGCTTTCCGGGACAGATCACCGGGGAGCTGTTTTTT. Its translation: CASSFPGQITGELFF.

The chain couples TRBV12-3 or TRBV12-4 to TRBJ2-6; no firm D call. The CDR3 is 16 amino acids. V lost 5 bases to trimming and J lost 0 bases, with 11 bases between them. In nucleotides, the CDR3 is TGTGCCAGCAGTCCGATGACGGGCTCTGGGGCCAACGTCCTGACTTTC. It specifies CASSPMTGSGANVLTF.

The chain links TRBV5-1 to TRBJ2-3; D gene ambiguous. This CDR3 has 14 amino acids. The germline V gene has CDR1 SGHRS and CDR2 YFSETQ. V was pared by 4 bases and J by 6 bases, with 15 bases between. The CDR3 region is CASSPELNRDTQYF. CDR3 DNA sequence: TGCGCCAGCAGCCCTGAACTGAATAGGGATACGCAGTATTTT.

The rearrangement joins TRBV18 to TRBJ2-5; D ambiguous. The V end was cut by 3 bases, the J end by 5 bases, with 7 bases between. The CDR3 length is 12 residues. The germline gives CDR1 KGHSH, CDR2 LQKENI. As DNA, the CDR3 is TGTGCCAGCTCACCGGAGTGGGAGACCCAGTACTTC. Its protein product is CASSPEWETQYF.

The J gene is TRBJ2-7, the V gene TRBV20-1; the D is unclear. V was cut by 3 bases and J by 3 bases, with 12 bases left in between. Germline V gene sequence: CDR1 DFQATT, CDR2 SNEGSKA (reference sequence). CDR3 length equals 13 residues. CDR3 loop: CSASKTQLYEQYF. The CDR3 DNA sequence: TGCAGTGCTAGTAAGACCCAGCTCTACGAGCAGTACTTC.

The chain couples TRBV29-1 to TRBJ2-2; 7 bases match TRBD1. V was pared by 6 bases and J by 2 bases, with 6 bases of the junction left unmatched. This CDR3 is built from 14 residues. Per germline, CDR1 SQVTM and CDR2 ANQGSEA. The CDR3 DNA follows: TGCAGCGTCTTCCGACAGGGTAACACCGGGGAGCTGTTTTTT. It encodes CSVFRQGNTGELFF.